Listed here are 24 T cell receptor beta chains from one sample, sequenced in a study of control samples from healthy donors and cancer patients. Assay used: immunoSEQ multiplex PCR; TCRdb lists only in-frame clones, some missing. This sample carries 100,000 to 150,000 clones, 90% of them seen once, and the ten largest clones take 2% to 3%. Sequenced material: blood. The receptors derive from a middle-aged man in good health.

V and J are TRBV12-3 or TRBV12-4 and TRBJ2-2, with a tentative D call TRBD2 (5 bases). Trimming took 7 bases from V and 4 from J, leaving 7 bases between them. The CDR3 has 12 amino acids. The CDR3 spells CASKRTTGELFF. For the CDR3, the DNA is TGTGCCAGCAAGCGGACCACCGGGGAGCTGTTTTTT.

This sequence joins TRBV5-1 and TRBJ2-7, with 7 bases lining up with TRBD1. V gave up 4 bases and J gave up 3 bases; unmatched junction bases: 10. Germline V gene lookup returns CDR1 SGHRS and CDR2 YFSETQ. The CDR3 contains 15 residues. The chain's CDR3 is CASSHFDRDIYEQYF. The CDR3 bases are TGCGCCAGCAGCCACTTTGACAGGGATATCTACGAGCAGTACTTC.

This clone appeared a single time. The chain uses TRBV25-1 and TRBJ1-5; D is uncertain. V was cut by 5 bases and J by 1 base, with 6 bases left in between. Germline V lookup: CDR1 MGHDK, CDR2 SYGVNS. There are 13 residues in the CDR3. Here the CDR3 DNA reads TGTGCCAGCAGTTACAGAAGCAATCAGCCCCAGCATTTT. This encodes CASSYRSNQPQHF.

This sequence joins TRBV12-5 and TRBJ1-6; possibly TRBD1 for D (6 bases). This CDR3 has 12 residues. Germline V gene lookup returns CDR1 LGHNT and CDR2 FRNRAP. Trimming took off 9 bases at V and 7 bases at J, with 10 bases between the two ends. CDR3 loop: CASGQFNSPLHF. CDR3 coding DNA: TGTGCTAGCGGACAGTTCAATTCACCCCTCCACTTT.

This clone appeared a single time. CDR3 region: CASSILTGLSPLHF. The CDR3 region has the DNA TGTGCCAGTAGTATCCTGACAGGGCTTTCACCCCTCCACTTT. V is TRBV19 and J is TRBJ1-6; TRBD1 agrees at 7 bases. J was trimmed by 9 bases and V by 3 bases; bases with no gene match: 5. Germline V lookup: CDR1 LNHDA, CDR2 SQIVND (reference sequence). The CDR3 consists of 14 residues. Full variable domain (missing parts from reference TRBV19 and TRBJ1-6): DGGITQSPKYLFRKEGQNVTLSCEQNLNHDAMYWYRQDPGQGLRLIYYSQIVNDFQKGDIAEGYSVSREKKESFPLTVTSAQKNPTAFYLCASSILTGLSPLHFGNGTRLTVT.

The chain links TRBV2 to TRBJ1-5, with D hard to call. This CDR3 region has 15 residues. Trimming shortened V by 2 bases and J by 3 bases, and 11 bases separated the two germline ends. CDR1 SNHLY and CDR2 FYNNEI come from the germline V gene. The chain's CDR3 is CASSESRQLNQPQHF. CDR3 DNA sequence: TGTGCCAGCAGTGAAAGCCGGCAGCTCAATCAGCCCCAGCATTTT.

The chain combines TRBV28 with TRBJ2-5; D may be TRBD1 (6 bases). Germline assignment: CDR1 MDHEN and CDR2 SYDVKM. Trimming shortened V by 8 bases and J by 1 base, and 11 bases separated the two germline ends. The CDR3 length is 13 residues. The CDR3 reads CASRGGAQETQYF. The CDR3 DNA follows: TGTGCCAGCCGAGGGGGAGCCCAAGAGACCCAGTACTTC.

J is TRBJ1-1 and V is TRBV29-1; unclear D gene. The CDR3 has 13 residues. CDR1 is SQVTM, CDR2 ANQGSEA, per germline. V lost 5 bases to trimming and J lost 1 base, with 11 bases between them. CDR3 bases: TGCAGCGTTCGGGTCTATACGAACACTGAAGCTTTCTTT. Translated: CSVRVYTNTEAFF.

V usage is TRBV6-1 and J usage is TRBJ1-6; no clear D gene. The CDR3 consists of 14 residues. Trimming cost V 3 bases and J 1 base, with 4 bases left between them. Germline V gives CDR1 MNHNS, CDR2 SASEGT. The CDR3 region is CASSEGSYNSPLHF. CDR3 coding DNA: TGTGCCAGCAGTGAGGGGTCCTATAATTCACCCCTCCACTTT.

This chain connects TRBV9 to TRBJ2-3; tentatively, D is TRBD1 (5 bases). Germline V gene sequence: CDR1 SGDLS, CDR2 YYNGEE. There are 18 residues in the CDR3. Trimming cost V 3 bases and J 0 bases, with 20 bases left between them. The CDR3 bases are TGTGCCAGCAGCGCGGGTTTGGGGCTAGAAGATAGCACAGATACGCAGTATTTT. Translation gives CASSAGLGLEDSTDTQYF.

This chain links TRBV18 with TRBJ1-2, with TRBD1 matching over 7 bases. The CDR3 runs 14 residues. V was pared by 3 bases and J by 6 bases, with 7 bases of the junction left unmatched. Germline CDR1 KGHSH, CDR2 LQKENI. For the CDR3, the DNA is TGTGCCAGCTCACCGAGCACAGGGGTTGATGGCTACACCTTC. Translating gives CASSPSTGVDGYTF.

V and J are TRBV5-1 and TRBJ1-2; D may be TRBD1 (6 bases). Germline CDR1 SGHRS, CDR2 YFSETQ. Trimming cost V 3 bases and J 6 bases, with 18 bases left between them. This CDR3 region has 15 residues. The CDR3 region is CASSSDSGVTDGYTF. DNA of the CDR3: TGCGCCAGCAGCTCCGACTCAGGGGTAACGGATGGCTACACCTTC.

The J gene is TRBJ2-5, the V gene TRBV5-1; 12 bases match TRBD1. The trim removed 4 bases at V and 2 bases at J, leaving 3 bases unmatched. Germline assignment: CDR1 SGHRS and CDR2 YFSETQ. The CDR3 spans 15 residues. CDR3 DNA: TGCGCCAGCAGCCGGGGACAGGGGGCACAAGAGACCCAGTACTTC. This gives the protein CASSRGQGAQETQYF.

CDR3 DNA: TGCGCCAGCGACCAGGGGCCTACCAACACCGGGGAGCTGTTTTTT. Translation gives CASDQGPTNTGELFF. The V call is TRBV23-1, the J call TRBJ2-2; TRBD1 might be the D (6 bases). TRBV23-1 is an ORF; its function is uncertain. V was clipped by 8 bases and J by 2 bases, with 15 bases between them. The CDR3 contains 15 residues.

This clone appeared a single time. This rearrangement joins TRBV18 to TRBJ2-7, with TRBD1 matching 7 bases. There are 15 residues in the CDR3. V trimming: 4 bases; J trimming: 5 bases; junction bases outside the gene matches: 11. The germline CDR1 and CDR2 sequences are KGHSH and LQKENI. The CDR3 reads CASSRWTGSYNEQYF. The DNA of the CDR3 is TGTGCCAGCTCACGTTGGACAGGTAGTTACAACGAGCAGTACTTC.

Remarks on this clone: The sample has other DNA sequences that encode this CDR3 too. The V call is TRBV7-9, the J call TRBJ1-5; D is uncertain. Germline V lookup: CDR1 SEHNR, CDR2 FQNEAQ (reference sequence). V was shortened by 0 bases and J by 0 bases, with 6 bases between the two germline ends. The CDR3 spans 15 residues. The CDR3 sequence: CASSLAGDSNQPQHF. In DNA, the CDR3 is TGTGCCAGCAGCTTAGCCGGGGATAGCAATCAGCCCCAGCATTTT.

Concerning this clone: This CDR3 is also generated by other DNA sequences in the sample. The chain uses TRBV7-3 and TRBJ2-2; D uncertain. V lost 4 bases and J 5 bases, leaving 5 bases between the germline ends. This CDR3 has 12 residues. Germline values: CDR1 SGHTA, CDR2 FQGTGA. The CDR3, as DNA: TGTGCCAGCAGCTCTTATACCGGGGAGCTGTTTTTT. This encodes CASSSYTGELFF.

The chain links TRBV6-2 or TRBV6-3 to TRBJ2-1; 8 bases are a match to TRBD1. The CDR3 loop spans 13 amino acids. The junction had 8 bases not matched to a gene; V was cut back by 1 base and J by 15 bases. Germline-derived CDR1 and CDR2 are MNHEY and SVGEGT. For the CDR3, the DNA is TGTGCCAGCAGTTACTGGTTGTTGCAGGGGGCGTTCTTC. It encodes CASSYWLLQGAFF.

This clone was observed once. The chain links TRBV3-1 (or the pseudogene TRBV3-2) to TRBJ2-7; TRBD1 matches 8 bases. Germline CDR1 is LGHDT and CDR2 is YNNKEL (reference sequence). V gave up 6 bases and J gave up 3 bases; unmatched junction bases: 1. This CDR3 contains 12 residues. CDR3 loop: CASRQGGYEQYF. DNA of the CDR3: TGTGCCAGCAGACAGGGGGGCTACGAGCAGTACTTC.

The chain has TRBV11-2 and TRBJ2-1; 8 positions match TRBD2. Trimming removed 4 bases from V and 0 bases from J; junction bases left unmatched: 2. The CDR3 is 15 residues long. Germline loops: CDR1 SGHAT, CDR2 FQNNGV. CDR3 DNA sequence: TGTGCCAGCAGCTCACGGGGGGGCTCCTACAATGAGCAGTTCTTC. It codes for CASSSRGGSYNEQFF.

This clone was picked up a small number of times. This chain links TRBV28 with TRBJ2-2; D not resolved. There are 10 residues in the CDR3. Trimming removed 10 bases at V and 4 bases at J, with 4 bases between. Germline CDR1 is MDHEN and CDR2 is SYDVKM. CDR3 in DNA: TGTGCCACGTCCACCGGGGAGCTGTTTTTT. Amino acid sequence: CATSTGELFF.

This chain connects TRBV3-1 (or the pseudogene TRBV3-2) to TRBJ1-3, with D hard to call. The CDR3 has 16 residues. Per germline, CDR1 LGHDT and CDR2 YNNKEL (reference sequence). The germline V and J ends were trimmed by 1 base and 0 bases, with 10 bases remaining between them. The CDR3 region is CASSQGWRGSGNTIYF. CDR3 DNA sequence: TGTGCCAGCAGCCAAGGATGGCGGGGCTCTGGAAACACCATATATTTT.

CDR3 in DNA: TGTGCCAGCAGTTTAGGGGGGGGAGGGGCTTTCTTT. Its protein product is CASSLGGGGAFF. The genes are TRBV28 and TRBJ1-1; D perhaps matches TRBD1 (5 bases). CDR1 MDHEN and CDR2 SYDVKM come from the germline V gene. The CDR3 has 12 residues. V lost 2 bases, J lost 11 bases, and 12 bases lay in between.

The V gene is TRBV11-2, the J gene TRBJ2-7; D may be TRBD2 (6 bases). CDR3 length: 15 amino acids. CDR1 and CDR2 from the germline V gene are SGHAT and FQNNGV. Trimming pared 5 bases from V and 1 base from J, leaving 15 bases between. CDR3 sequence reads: CASSTSPGASYEQYF. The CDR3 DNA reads TGTGCCAGCAGCACAAGTCCGGGAGCTTCCTACGAGCAGTACTTC.